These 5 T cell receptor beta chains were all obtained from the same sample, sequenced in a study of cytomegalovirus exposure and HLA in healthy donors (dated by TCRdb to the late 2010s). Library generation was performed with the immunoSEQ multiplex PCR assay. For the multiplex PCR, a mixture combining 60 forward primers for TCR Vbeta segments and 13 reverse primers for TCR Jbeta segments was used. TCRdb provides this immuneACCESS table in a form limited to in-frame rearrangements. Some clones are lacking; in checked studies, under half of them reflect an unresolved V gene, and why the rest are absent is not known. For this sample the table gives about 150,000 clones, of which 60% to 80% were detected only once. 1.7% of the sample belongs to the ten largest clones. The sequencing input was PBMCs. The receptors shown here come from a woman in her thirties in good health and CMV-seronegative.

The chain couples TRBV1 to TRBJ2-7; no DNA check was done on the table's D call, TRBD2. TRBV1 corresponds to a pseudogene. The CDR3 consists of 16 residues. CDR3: CTSSPGLKQCSYEQYF. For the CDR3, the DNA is TGCACCAGCAGCCCGGGACTAAAACAATGCTCCTACGAGCAGTACTTC.

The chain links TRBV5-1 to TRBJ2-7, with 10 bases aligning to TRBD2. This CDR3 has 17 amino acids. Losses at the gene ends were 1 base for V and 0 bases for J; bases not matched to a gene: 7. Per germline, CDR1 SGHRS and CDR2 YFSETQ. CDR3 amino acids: CASSLPAGTSDSYEQYF. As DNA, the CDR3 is TGCGCCAGCAGCTTGCCTGCGGGGACTAGCGACTCCTACGAGCAGTACTTC.

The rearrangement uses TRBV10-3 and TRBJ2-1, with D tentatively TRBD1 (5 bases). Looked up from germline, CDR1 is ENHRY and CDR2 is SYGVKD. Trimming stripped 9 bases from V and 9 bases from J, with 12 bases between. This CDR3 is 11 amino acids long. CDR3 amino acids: CAIGIQVEQFF. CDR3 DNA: TGTGCCATAGGAATACAGGTTGAGCAGTTCTTC.

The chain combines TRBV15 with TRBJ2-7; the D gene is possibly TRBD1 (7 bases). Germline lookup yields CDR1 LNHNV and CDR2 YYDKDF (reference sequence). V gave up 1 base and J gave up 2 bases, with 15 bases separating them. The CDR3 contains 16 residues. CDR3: CATSRGGRGRTYEQYF. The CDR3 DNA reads TGTGCCACCAGCAGAGGTGGCAGGGGGAGGACCTACGAGCAGTACTTC.

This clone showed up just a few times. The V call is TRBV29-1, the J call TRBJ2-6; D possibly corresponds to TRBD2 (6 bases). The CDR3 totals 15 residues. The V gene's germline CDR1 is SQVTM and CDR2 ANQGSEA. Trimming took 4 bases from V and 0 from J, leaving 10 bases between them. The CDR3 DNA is TGCAGCGTTGGGGGGGATCACTCTGGGGCCAACGTCCTGACTTTC. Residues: CSVGGDHSGANVLTF.